Here is one TCR beta chain with its context. The CDR3 extends over 13 amino acids. The V end was cut by 5 bases, the J end by 1 base, with 8 bases between. The germline CDR1 and CDR2 sequences are SGHTA and FQGNSA. Only in-frame clones appear in the TCRdb table, and some are missing; sequencing was by immunoSEQ multiplex PCR. The sample has 270,000 or so clones; more than 65% are singletons. The data are from a study of blood T cell repertoires in COVID-19. The sample consisted of peripheral blood. The sequence was collected from a young woman with acute or convalescent COVID-19. The chain carries TRBV7-2 and TRBJ1-2, with D unclear. In DNA form, the CDR3 reads TGTGCCAGCAGCCCCCCCGGTAACTATGGCTACACCTTC. Its translation: CASSPPGNYGYTF.